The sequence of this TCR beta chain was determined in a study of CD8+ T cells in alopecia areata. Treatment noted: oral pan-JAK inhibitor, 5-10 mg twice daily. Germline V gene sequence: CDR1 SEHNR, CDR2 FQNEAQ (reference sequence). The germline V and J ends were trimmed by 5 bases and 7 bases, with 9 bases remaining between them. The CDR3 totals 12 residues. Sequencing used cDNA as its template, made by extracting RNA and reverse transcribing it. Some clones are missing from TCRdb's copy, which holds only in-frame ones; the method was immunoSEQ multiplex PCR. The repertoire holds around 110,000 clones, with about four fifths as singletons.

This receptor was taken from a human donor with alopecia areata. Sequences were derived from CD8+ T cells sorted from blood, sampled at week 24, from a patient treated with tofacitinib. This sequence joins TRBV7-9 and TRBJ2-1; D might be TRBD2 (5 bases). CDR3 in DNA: TGTGCCAGCAGCCAAGCGGTGAATGAGCAGTTCTTC. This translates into CASSQAVNEQFF.